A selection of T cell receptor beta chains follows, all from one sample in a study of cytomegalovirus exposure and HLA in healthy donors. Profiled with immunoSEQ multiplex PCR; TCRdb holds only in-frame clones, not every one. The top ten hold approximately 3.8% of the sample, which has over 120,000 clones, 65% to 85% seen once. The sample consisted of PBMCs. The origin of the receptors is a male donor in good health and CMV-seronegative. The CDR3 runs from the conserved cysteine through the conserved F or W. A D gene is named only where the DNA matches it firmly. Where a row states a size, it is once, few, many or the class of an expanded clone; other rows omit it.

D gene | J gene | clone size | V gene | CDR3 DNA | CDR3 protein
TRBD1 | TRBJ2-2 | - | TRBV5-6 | TGTGCCAGCAGCGAACAGGGGGCTGTCGGGGAGCTGTTTTTT | CASSEQGAVGELFF
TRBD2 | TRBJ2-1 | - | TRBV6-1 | TGTGCCAGCAGCGGAAGGACTAGCGGTTACAATGAGCAGTTCTTC | CASSGRTSGYNEQFF
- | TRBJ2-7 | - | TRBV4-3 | TGCGCCAGTAGCCAAGCGGCAGGGGTGTCCTACGAGCAGTACTTC | CASSQAAGVSYEQYF
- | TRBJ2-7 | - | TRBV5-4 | TGTGCCAGCAGCTTGGAAGTAGTGCGTGAGCAGTACTTC | CASSLEVVREQYF
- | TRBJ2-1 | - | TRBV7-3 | TGTGCCAGCAGCCATCGGGGCAATGAGCAGTTCTTC | CASSHRGNEQFF
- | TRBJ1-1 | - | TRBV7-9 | TGTTCCAGCAGCTTGGGGGGTGGGGGTGGGTGGACTGAAGCTTTCTTT | CSSSLGGGGGWTEAFF
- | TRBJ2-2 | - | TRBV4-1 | TGCGCCAGCAGCCAAGTAACTGTACGCCGGGAGCTGTTTTTT | CASSQVTVRRELFF
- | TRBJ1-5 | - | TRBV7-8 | TGTGCCAGCAGCTTAAACAGGAATAGCAATCAGCCCCAGCATTTT | CASSLNRNSNQPQHF
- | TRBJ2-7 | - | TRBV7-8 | TGTGCCAGCAGCTTCCTATTCGCTCACTACGAGCAGTACTTC | CASSFLFAHYEQYF
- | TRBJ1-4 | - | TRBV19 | TGTGCCAGCGTGAGTGGGGGGTTGGGGAAACTGTTTTTT | CASVSGGLGKLFF
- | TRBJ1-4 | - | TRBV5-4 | TGTGCCAGCAGCTTATTAGGGCAGGGTAATGAAAAACTGTTTTTT | CASSLLGQGNEKLFF
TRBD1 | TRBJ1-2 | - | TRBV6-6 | TGTGCCAGCAGTTACGGACAGGGGCGGTACTATGGCTACACCTTC | CASSYGQGRYYGYTF
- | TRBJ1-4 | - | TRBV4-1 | TGCGCCAGCAGCCCCGGACTGCGGGGGGGAGATGAAAAACTGTTTTTT | CASSPGLRGGDEKLFF
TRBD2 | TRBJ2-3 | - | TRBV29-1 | TGCAGCGTTGTTTCCGGCGGGGGTGTATCTTGGGATACGCAGTATTTT | CSVVSGGGVSWDTQYF
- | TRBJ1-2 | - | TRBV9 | TGTGCCAGTGGGAGGGATCAGAACTATGGCTACACCTTC | CASGRDQNYGYTF
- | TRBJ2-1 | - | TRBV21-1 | TGTGCCAGCAGCAAAGAACGGAGACAGGGGTGGAATGAGCAGTTCTTC | CASSKERRQGWNEQFF
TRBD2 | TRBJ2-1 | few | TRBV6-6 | TGTGCCAGCAGTGCAAGCGGGAGGGATAATGAGCAGTTCTTC | CASSASGRDNEQFF
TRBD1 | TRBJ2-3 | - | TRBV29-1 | TGCAGCTCAAAGAGAGGGACAGGGGCGCCAGATACGCAGTATTTT | CSSKRGTGAPDTQYF
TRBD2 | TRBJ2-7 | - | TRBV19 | TGTGCCAGTAGTAGGGGACTAGCGGGAGGCTACGAGCAGTACTTC | CASSRGLAGGYEQYF
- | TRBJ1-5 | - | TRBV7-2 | TGTGCCAGCAGCTTATACCAGGGCAATCAGCCCCAGCATTTT | CASSLYQGNQPQHF
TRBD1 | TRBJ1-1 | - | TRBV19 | TGTGCCAGTAGCGGGACAGGGTACCCCACTGAAGCTTTCTTT | CASSGTGYPTEAFF
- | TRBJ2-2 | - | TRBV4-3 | TGCGCCAGCAGCCAAGGCCGTCCTGGCAAGAACACCGGGGAGCTGTTTTTT | CASSQGRPGKNTGELFF
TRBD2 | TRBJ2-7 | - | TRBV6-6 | TGTGCCAGCAGTCCCACTAGCGGGGGAACCTACGAGCAGTACTTC | CASSPTSGGTYEQYF
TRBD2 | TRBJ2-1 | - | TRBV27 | TGTGCCAGCAGTCCTCGGGGAGGGTCCAACAATGAGCAGTTCTTC | CASSPRGGSNNEQFF
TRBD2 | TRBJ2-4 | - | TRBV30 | TGTGCCTGGAGTGTACCCAGAGCTAGCGGGAGATACGGCATTCAGTACTTC | CAWSVPRASGRYGIQYF
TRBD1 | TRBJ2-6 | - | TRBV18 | TGTGCCAGCTCACCACCGCGTGGGACAGGGACTGGGGCCAACGTCCTGACTTTC | CASSPPRGTGTGANVLTF
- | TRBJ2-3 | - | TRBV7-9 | TGTGCCAGCAGCCCGGACAGCAGTCCCAGCACAGATACGCAGTATTTT | CASSPDSSPSTDTQYF
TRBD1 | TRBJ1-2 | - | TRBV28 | TGTGCCAGCAGTCCGGGACAGGGCCTCTATGGCTACACCTTC | CASSPGQGLYGYTF
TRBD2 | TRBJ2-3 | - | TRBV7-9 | TGTGCCAGCAGCACCATTAGCGGGGGGCAGTATTTT | CASSTISGGQYF
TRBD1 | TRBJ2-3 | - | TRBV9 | TGTGCCAGCAGCGTATTGGGACAGGGAGGAACAGATACGCAGTATTTT | CASSVLGQGGTDTQYF
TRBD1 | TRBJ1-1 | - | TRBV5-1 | TGCGCCAGCAGCCCTGGACAGGGGTTCCGGAACACTGAAGCTTTCTTT | CASSPGQGFRNTEAFF
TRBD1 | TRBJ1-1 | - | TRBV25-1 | TGTGCCAGCAGTGCCCCTCCCCCGGGACAGGAGGCTTTCTTT | CASSAPPPGQEAFF
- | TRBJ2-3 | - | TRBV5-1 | TGCGCCAGCAGCCGGTTGACTGTCACAGATACGCAGTATTTT | CASSRLTVTDTQYF
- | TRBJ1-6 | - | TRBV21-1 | TGTGCCAGCAGCCAAAGGTGGGACAGGGACTATAATTCACCCCTCCACTTT | CASSQRWDRDYNSPLHF
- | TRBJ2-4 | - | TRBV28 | TGTGCCAGCAGTCAGGGGAGTAAAGCCAAAAACATTCAGTACTTC | CASSQGSKAKNIQYF
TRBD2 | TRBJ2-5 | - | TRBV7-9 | TGTGCCAGCAGCTACCCTCAAGCGGGGGGGCGGGAGACCCAGTACTTC | CASSYPQAGGRETQYF
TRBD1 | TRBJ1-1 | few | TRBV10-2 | TGCGCCAGCAAAGACGGAGGACAGGGAGGCACTGAAGCTTTCTTT | CASKDGGQGGTEAFF
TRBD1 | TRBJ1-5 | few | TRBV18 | TGTGCCAGCTCACCTCGGACAGGGGGCAACAATCAGCCCCAGCATTTT | CASSPRTGGNNQPQHF
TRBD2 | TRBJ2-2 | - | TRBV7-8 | TGTGCCAGCAGGCCCCCGGGGGGGCATACCGGGGAGCTGTTTTTT | CASRPPGGHTGELFF
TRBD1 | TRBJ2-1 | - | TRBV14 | TGTGCCAGCAGCCCCCGGGACAGCTCCTACAATGAGCAGTTCTTC | CASSPRDSSYNEQFF
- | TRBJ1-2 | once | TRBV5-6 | TGTGCCAGCAGCTTTGTGACTTATGGCTACACCTTC | CASSFVTYGYTF